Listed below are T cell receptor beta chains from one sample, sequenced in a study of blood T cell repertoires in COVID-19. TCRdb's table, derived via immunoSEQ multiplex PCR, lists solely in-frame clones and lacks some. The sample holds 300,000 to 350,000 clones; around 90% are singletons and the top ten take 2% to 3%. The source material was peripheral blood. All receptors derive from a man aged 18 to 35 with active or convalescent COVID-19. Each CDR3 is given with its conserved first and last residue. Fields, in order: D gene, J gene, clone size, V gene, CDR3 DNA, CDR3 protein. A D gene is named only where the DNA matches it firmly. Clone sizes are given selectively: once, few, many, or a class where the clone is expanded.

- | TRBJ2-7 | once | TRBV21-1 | TGTGCCTACCGGACAGGGACCCCTTACGAGCAGTACTTC | CAYRTGTPYEQYF
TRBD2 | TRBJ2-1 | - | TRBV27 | TGTGCCAGCAGCCATGGACTAGCGGGAGGTCCCTACAATGAGCAGTTCTTC | CASSHGLAGGPYNEQFF
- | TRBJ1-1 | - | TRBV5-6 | TGTGCCAGCACCTCAGGGGATTCGGGCACTGAAGCTTTCTTT | CASTSGDSGTEAFF
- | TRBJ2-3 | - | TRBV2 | TGTGCCAGCCAAGAGAGGTCAGATACGCAGTATTTT | CASQERSDTQYF
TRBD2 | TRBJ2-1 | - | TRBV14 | TGTGCCAGCAGCCAAATAGCGGGAGGGCCGAAGGGGCAGTTCTTC | CASSQIAGGPKGQFF
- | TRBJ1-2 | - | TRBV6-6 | TGTGCCAGCAGTACCAGAGACAGGAACCCCTACACCTTC | CASSTRDRNPYTF
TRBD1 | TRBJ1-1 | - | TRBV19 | TGTGCCAGTAGCACACTGGGACAGGGGCCGAACACTGAAGCTTTCTTT | CASSTLGQGPNTEAFF
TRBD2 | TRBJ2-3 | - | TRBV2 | TGTGCCAACTCGACTAGCCCAAGGATCACAGATACGCAGTATTTT | CANSTSPRITDTQYF
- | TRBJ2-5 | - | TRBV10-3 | TGTGCCATCAGTGGCGGAGAGACCCAGTACTTC | CAISGGETQYF
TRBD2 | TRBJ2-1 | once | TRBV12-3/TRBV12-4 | TGTGCCAGCTTGCTAGCGGGAGGCAATGAGCAGTTCTTC | CASLLAGGNEQFF
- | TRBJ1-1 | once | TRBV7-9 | TGTGCCAGCAGCTTAGCGACCGGGACTGAAGCTTTCTTT | CASSLATGTEAFF
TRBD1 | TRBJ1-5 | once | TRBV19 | TGTGCCACCACCCTCTGGGCAGGGGGCGCCGAAAGCAATCAGCCCCAGCATTTT | CATTLWAGGAESNQPQHF
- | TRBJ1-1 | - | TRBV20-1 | TGCAGTGCTAATAGGGGGGGTGAAGCTTTCTTT | CSANRGGEAFF
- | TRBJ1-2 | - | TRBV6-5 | TGTGCCAGCAGTTACGGGGAGGCTCGGGGCTACACCTTC | CASSYGEARGYTF
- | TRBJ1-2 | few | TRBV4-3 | TGCGCCAGCAGCCAAGGGGGCAGGGTGGACTATGGCTACACCTTC | CASSQGGRVDYGYTF
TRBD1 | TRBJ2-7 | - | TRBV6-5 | TGTGCTGCGGGCCGGGGACAGTTCCCCTACGAGCAGTACTTC | CAAGRGQFPYEQYF
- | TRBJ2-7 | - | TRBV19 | TGTGCCAGTAGTCCCAGTAGCGCTTACGAGCAGTACTTC | CASSPSSAYEQYF
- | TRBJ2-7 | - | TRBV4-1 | TGCGCCAGCAGTTCGGACAGAAACGAGCAGTACTTC | CASSSDRNEQYF
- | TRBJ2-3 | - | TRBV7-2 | TGTGCCAGCAGCTTAGTGCGGAAAGGCACAGATACGCAGTATTTT | CASSLVRKGTDTQYF
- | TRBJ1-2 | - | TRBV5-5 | TGTGCCAGCAGCTGGCCGCTCCGGGATGGCTACACCTTC | CASSWPLRDGYTF
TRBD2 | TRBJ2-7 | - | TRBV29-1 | TGCAGCGTGGGGGACACGGGAGGGGGGCCCTACGAGCAGTACTTC | CSVGDTGGGPYEQYF
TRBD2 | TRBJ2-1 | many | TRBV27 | TGTGCCAGCAGTTTTACAGCGGGAGTTGAGGATGAGCAGTTCTTC | CASSFTAGVEDEQFF
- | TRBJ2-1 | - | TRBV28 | TGTGCCAGCAGCCAGCAAAACTTTGGCAGGGCGTACAATGAGCAGTTCTTC | CASSQQNFGRAYNEQFF
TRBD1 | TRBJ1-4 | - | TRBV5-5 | TGTGCCAGCAGCTTGGTTGACGGGACAGCTGAAAAACTGTTTTTT | CASSLVDGTAEKLFF
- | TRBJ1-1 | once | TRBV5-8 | TGTGCCAGCACCAGGGGAACGGCGAACACTGAAGCTTTCTTT | CASTRGTANTEAFF
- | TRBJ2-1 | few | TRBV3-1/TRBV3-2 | TGTGCCAGCAGCCAAGATGCGCTCCGCTCCTACAATGAGCAGTTCTTC | CASSQDALRSYNEQFF
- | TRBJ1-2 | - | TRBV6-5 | TGTGCCAGCAGTTACTCGGTTTCCGGGAGAGGCTACACCTTC | CASSYSVSGRGYTF
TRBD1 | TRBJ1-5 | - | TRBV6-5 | TGTGCCAGCAGTTACTCATCAGGGGGCGGTCAGCCCCAGCATTTT | CASSYSSGGGQPQHF
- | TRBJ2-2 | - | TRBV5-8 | TGTGCCAGCAGCTTGGTAGGGGCCACCGGGGAGCTGTTTTTT | CASSLVGATGELFF
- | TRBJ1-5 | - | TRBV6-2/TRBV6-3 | TGTGCCAGCAGTTACGACTGGGGCTATCAGCCCCAGCATTTT | CASSYDWGYQPQHF
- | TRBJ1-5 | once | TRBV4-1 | TGCGCCAGCAGCCAAGATGACCGGGGGGACGGGCCCCAGCATTTT | CASSQDDRGDGPQHF
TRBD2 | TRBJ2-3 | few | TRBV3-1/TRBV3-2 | TGTGCCAGCAGCCAAGGACTAGCGGGTTTCACAGATACGCAGTATTTT | CASSQGLAGFTDTQYF
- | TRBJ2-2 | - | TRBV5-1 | TGCGCCAGCAGCCCTTCGGCTAGCCCAAACACCGGGGAGCTGTTTTTT | CASSPSASPNTGELFF
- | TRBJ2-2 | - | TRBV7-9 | TGTGCCAGCAGGCACACCTACACCGGGGAGCTGTTTTTT | CASRHTYTGELFF
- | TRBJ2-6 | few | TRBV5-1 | TGCGCCAGCAGCTCCTCCGGGACAAAAGTCTCTGGGGCCAACGTCCTGACTTTC | CASSSSGTKVSGANVLTF
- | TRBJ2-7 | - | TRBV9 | TGTGCCAGCAGCCCCTACCTCAGGGGAGAAAACGAGCAGTACTTC | CASSPYLRGENEQYF
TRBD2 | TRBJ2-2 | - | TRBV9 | TGTGCCACAGGTAGCGGGACTTACACCGGGGAGCTGTTTTTT | CATGSGTYTGELFF
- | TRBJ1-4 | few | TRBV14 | TGTGCCAGCAACAGGGATAGAAATGAAAAACTGTTTTTT | CASNRDRNEKLFF
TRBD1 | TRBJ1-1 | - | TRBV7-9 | TGTGCCAGCAGCTACCCGGGACAGGCTGAAGCTTTCTTT | CASSYPGQAEAFF
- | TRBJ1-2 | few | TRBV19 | TGTGCCAGTAGTAGGAGGGGACTCTATGGCTACACCTTC | CASSRRGLYGYTF
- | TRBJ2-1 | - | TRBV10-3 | TGTGCCATCAGTGAGCCCGAGGGGCGCCCTGCGGGGAATGAGCAGTTCTTC | CAISEPEGRPAGNEQFF
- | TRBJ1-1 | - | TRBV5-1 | TGCGCCAGCAGCTTGGTGGGGAGGGTGAACACTGAAGCTTTCTTT | CASSLVGRVNTEAFF
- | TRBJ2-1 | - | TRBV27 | TGTGCCACTAAAGTCGGAGGAAGCGCTGAGCAGTTCTTC | CATKVGGSAEQFF
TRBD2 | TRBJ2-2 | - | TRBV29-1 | TGCAGCGCCGAGGAGGGGCTAGCGGGACGTTCCGGGGAGCTGTTTTTT | CSAEEGLAGRSGELFF
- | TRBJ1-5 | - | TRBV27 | TGTGCCAGCAGGACAACAAACAGGGTCAGCAATCAGCCCCAGCATTTT | CASRTTNRVSNQPQHF
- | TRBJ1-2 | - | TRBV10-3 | TGTGCCACCGGGGGGGGGCACCTGATAACTTATGGCTACACCTTC | CATGGGHLITYGYTF
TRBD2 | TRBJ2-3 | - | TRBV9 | TGTGCCAGCAGCGTAGATTTCTTCGGGACTAGCGGAGACGCTAGCACAGATACGCAGTATTTT | CASSVDFFGTSGDASTDTQYF
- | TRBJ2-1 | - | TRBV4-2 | TGTGCCAGCAGCCAATGGCGGGACTTTGTTAATGAGCAGTTCTTC | CASSQWRDFVNEQFF